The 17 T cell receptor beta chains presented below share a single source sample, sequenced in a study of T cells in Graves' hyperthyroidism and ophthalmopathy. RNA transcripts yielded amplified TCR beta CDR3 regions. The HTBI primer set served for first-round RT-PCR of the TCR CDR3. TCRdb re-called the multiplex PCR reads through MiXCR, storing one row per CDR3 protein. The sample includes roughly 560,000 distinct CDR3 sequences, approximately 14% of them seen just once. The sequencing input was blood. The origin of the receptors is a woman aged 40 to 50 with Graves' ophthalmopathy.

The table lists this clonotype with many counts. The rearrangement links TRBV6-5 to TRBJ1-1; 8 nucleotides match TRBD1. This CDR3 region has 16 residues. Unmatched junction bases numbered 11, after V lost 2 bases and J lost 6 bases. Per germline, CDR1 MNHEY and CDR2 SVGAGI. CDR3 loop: CASSYLIQGATPEAFF. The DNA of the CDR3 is TGTGCCAGCAGTTACCTGATCCAGGGGGCGACCCCTGAAGCTTTCTTT.

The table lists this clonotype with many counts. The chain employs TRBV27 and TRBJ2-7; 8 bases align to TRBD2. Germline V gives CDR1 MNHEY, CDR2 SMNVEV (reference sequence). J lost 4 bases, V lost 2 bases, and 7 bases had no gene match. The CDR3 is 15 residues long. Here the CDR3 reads CASSLGAGDGYEQYF. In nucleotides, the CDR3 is TGTGCCAGCAGTTTAGGAGCGGGAGATGGTTACGAGCAGTACTTC.

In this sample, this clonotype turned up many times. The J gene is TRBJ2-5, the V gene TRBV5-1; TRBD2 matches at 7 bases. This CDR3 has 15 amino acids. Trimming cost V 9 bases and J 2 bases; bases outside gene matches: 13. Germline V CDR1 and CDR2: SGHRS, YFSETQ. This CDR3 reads CATGPGLRQQETQYF. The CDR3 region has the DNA TGCGCCACCGGACCGGGACTACGACAACAAGAGACCCAGTACTTC. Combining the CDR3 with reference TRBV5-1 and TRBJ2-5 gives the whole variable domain KAGVTQTPRYLIKTRGQQVTLSCSPISGHRSVSWYQQTPGQGLQFLFEYFSETQRNKGNFPGRFSGRQFSNSRSEMNVSTLELGDSALYLCATGPGLRQQETQYFGPGTRLLVL.

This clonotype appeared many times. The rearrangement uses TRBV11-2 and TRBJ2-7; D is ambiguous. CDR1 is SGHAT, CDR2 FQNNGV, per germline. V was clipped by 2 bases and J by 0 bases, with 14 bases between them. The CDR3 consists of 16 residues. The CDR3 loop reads CASSLPWTQSSYEQYF. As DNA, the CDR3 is TGTGCCAGCAGCTTACCCTGGACCCAAAGCTCCTACGAGCAGTACTTC.

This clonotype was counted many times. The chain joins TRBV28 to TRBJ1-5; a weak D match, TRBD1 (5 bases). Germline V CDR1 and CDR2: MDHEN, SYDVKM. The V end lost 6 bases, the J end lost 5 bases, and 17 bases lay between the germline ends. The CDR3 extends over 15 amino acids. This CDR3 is CASSPRGGRDQPQHF. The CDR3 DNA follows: TGTGCCAGCAGCCCACGGGGGGGACGGGATCAGCCCCAGCATTTT.

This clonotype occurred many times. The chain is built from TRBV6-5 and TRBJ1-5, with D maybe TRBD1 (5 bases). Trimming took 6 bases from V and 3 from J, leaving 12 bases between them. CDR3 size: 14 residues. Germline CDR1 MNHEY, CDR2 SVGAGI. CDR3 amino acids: CASRSSGSNQPQHF. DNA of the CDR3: TGTGCCAGCAGGTCGTCAGGGTCCAATCAGCCCCAGCATTTT.

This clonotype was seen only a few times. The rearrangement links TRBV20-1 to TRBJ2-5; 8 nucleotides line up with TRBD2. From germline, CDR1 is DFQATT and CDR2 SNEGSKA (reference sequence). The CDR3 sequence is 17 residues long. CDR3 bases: TGCAACCCGCAGGGTTCGTCCGTGACTAGCGACCAAGAGACCCAGTACTTC. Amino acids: CNPQGSSVTSDQETQYF.

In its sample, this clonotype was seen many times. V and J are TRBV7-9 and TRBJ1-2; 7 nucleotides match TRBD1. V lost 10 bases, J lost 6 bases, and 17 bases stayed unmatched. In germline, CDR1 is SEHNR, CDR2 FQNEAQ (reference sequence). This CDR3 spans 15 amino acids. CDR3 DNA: TGTGCCAACAGTTCGTATGGTGGGACAGAGAATGGCTACACCTTC. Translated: CANSSYGGTENGYTF. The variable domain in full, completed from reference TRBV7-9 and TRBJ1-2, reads DTGVSQNPRHKITKRGQNVTFRCDPISEHNRLYWYRQTLGQGPEFLTYFQNEAQLEKSRLLSDRFSAERPKGSFSTLEIQRTEQGDSAMYLCANSSYGGTENGYTFGSGTRLTVV.

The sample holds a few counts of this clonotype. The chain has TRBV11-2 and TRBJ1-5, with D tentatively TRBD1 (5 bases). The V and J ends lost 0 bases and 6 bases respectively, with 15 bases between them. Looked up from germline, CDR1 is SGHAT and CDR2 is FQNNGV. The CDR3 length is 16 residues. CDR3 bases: TGTGCCAGCAGCTTAGAAGAGTCCAGGGTTACTCAGCCCCAGCATTTT. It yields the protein CASSLEESRVTQPQHF.

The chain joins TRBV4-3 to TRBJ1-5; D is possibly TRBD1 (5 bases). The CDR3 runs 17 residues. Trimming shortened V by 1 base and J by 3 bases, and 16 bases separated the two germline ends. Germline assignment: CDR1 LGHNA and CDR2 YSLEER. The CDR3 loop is CASSQGAIRGNNQPQHF. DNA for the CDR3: TGCGCCAGCAGCCAAGGAGCAATCCGGGGGAACAATCAGCCCCAGCATTTT.

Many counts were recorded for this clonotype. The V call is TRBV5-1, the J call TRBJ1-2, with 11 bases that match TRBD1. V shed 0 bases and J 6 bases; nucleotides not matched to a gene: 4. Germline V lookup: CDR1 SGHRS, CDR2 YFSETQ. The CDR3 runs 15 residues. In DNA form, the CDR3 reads TGCGCCAGCAGCTTGGAGGGACAGGGGGGCCATGGCTACACCTTC. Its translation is CASSLEGQGGHGYTF.

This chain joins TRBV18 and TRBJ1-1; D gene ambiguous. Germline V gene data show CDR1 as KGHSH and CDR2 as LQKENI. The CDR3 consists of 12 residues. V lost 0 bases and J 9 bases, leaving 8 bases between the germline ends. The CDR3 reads CASSPPGAKAFF. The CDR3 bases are TGTGCCAGCTCACCACCCGGTGCCAAAGCTTTCTTT.

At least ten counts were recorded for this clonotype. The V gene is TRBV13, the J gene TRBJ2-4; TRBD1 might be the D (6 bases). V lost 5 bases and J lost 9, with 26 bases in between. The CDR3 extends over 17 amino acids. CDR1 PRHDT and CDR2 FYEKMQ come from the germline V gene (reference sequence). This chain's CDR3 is CASSPALSATRGGIQYF. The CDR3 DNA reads TGTGCCAGCAGCCCGGCTCTATCGGCTACCAGGGGTGGCATTCAGTACTTC.

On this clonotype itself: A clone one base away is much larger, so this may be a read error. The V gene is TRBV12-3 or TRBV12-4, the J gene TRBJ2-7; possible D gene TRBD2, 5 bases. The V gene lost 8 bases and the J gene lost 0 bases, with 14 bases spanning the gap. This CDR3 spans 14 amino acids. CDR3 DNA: TGTGCCAGCGGCCCGTCGAGGGACTCCTACGAGCAGTACTTC. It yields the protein CASGPSRDSYEQYF.

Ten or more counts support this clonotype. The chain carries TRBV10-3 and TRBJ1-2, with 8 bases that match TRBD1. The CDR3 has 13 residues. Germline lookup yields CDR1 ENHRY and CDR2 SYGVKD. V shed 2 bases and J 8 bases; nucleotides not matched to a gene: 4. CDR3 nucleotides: TGTGCCATCAGTGAGCCCGGACAGGGAGGCTACACCTTC. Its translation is CAISEPGQGGYTF.

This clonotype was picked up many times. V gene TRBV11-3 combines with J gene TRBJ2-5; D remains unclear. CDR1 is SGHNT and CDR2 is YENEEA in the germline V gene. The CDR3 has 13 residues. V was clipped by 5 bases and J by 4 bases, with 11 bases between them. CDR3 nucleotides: TGTGCCAGCAGCGACGACCAGACAGAGACCCAGTACTTC. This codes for CASSDDQTETQYF.

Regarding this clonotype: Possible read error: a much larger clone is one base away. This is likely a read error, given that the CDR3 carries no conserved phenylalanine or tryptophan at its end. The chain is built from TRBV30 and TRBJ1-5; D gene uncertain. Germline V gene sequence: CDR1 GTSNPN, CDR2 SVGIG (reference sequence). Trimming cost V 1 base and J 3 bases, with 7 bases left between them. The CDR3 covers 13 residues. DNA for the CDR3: TGTGCCTGGAGTGAAGGAATCAATCAGCCCCAGCATTCT. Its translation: CAWSEGINQPQHS.